A selection of T cell receptor beta chains follows, all from one sample in a study of T cell clusters in autoimmune cytopenias. TCRdb re-called the multiplex PCR reads; one entry per CDR3 protein, DNA not given. This specimen shows about 1,400 distinct CDR3 sequences; the ten leading clones hold about 32%. Sequencing used peripheral blood. Receptor source: a human donor with an autoimmune cytopenia or autoimmune hepatitis (not recorded which). CDR3s include the opening cysteine and the closing phenylalanine or tryptophan. Where a row states a size, it is once, few, many or the class of an expanded clone; other rows omit it.

size,V,J,CDR3
-,TRBV28,TRBJ1-1,CASSLNRGDTEAFF
medium-sized,TRBV12-3/TRBV12-4,TRBJ1-2,CASSRDRGRSYGYTF
medium-sized,TRBV12-3/TRBV12-4,TRBJ2-1,CASRPGGAYNEQFF
large,TRBV30,TRBJ2-5,CAWSTLHAGTSELETQYF
large,TRBV29-1,TRBJ1-2,CSVDSGQGLAYGYTF
-,TRBV10-1,TRBJ2-1,CASSESWATLSYNEQFF
-,TRBV20-1,TRBJ2-3,CSAYAGAYTDTQYF
medium-sized,TRBV5-6,TRBJ1-6,CASSFSVGQINSPLHF
medium-sized,TRBV6-1,TRBJ2-1,CASKTGQGYNEQFF
medium-sized,TRBV12-3/TRBV12-4,TRBJ2-1,CASGVASGGGNEQFF
medium-sized,TRBV12-3/TRBV12-4,TRBJ1-2,CASSLKGGGNYGYTF
medium-sized,TRBV15,TRBJ2-4,CATSRDWLKNIQYF
-,TRBV10-2,TRBJ1-6,CASSEWAGGNSPLHF
medium-sized,TRBV27,TRBJ2-1,CASSFGPSRNEQFF
-,TRBV20-1,TRBJ2-1,CSASRAGVSREQFF
medium-sized,TRBV29-1,TRBJ1-5,CSVEERVGQPQHF
-,TRBV20-1,TRBJ2-5,CSASPQTVLETQYF
-,TRBV12-3/TRBV12-4,TRBJ2-1,CASSLGIYRNEQFF
medium-sized,TRBV6-1,TRBJ1-6,CASQLSDTGNSPLHF
medium-sized,TRBV12-3/TRBV12-4,TRBJ2-1,CASSRTTSGLYNEQFF
medium-sized,TRBV20-1,TRBJ1-5,CSASPQGSNQPQHF
medium-sized,TRBV10-3,TRBJ2-1,CAIRATGGPYNEQFF
medium-sized,TRBV12-3/TRBV12-4,TRBJ2-7,CASSLVGDGSYEQYF
-,TRBV7-6,TRBJ2-1,CASSLGSGTGDSNEQFF
-,TRBV18,TRBJ2-3,CASSPSAGGKDTQYF
medium-sized,TRBV27,TRBJ2-1,CASRPTSGIGEQFF
-,TRBV6-1,TRBJ1-5,CASSGAGSNQPQHF
large,TRBV5-4,TRBJ2-1,CASSLPAREQFF
-,TRBV7-9,TRBJ1-2,CASSYRDRDGYTF